Here is one TCR beta chain with its context. Clones were sequenced by immunoSEQ multiplex PCR, and TCRdb holds only the in-frame ones, with some missing. The data show about 260,000 clones, more than 75% seen once. Followed longitudinally, the Seattle patients had been enrolled during active infection. These data originate in a study of blood T cell repertoires in COVID-19. The CDR3 runs to 13 residues. V shed 5 bases and J 4 bases; nucleotides not matched to a gene: 5. Germline-derived CDR1 and CDR2 are SGHNT and YYREEE (reference sequence). Input material: peripheral blood. The chain has TRBV5-4 and TRBJ1-1; TRBD1 matches 7 bases. This TCR came from a woman in her fifties or sixties with COVID-19, enrolled during active disease. The CDR3 region is CASSRDRATEAFF. The CDR3 DNA is TGTGCCAGCAGTCGCGACAGGGCCACTGAAGCTTTCTTT. The whole variable domain, remainder taken from reference TRBV5-4 and TRBJ1-1, is ETGVTQSPTHLIKTRGQQVTLRCSSQSGHNTVSWYQQALGQGPQFIFQYYREEENGRGNFPPRFSGLQFPNYSSELNVNALELDDSALYLCASSRDRATEAFFGQGTRLTVV.